These 25 T cell receptor beta chains originate from one sample sequenced in a study of blood T cell repertoires in COVID-19. Assay: immunoSEQ multiplex PCR; the TCRdb copy retains only in-frame clones and omits some. Altogether 300,000 to 450,000 clones are present, roughly 90% being singletons, with the ten largest covering about 3%. Sequencing was done on a sample of peripheral blood. The receptor set was obtained from a woman under 40 with COVID-19, enrolled during active disease.

The chain recombines TRBV6-2 or TRBV6-3 with TRBJ2-1; D is undetermined. The length of the CDR3 is 13 residues. V lost 4 bases to trimming and J lost 4 bases, with 8 bases between them. CDR1 is MNHEY, CDR2 SVGEGT, per germline. CDR3 nucleotides: TGTGCCAGCAGTTTAACTCATTACAATGAGCAGTTCTTC. Translated: CASSLTHYNEQFF.

J is TRBJ2-5 and V is TRBV6-5; TRBD2 might be the D (6 bases). The V end was cut by 8 bases, the J end by 4 bases, with 17 bases between. CDR3 length equals 14 residues. From germline, CDR1 is MNHEY and CDR2 SVGAGI. Here the CDR3 reads CASATSSLLETQYF. In nucleotides, the CDR3 is TGTGCCAGCGCTACTAGCAGCCTCCTAGAGACCCAGTACTTC.

The chain employs TRBV5-1 and TRBJ2-1, with 7 nucleotides matching TRBD1. CDR1 SGHRS and CDR2 YFSETQ come from the germline V gene. The trim removed 0 bases at V and 3 bases at J, leaving 6 bases unmatched. The CDR3 length is 16 residues. In DNA, the CDR3 is TGCGCCAGCAGCTTGGCCCCTGGGACAGACTACAATGAGCAGTTCTTC. It specifies CASSLAPGTDYNEQFF.

The chain is built from TRBV5-1 and TRBJ2-2; 7 bases are a match to TRBD1. This CDR3 contains 15 residues. V was clipped by 0 bases and J by 6 bases; unmatched bases: 5. Germline values: CDR1 SGHRS, CDR2 YFSETQ. The CDR3 nucleotides are TGCGCCAGCAGCTTGGGACAGGGTACAGCCGGGGAGCTGTTTTTT. Its translation is CASSLGQGTAGELFF.

The chain is built from TRBV12-3 or TRBV12-4 and TRBJ1-2; TRBD1 aligns across 7 bases. V was clipped by 5 bases and J by 4 bases; unmatched bases: 4. The CDR3 runs to 13 residues. CDR3 protein: CASSPNRGYGYTF. The DNA of the CDR3 is TGTGCCAGCAGTCCCAACAGGGGCTATGGCTACACCTTC.

The CDR3 is CASSQPRRDEQYV. The CDR3 nucleotides read TGTGCCAGCAGCCAACCTCGCCGGGACGAGCAGTACGTC. The rearrangement joins TRBV4-2 to TRBJ2-7; D remains ambiguous. Between the trimmed V and J ends, which lost 2 bases and 5 bases, there was a span of 10 bases. Germline CDR1 and CDR2: LGHNA and YNFKEQ. The CDR3 runs to 13 residues.

The CDR3 sequence is CASSLALGGPYNSPLHF. CDR3 DNA: TGTGCCAGCAGCTTAGCGCTAGGAGGTCCCTATAATTCACCCCTCCACTTT. This sequence joins TRBV7-2 and TRBJ1-6; D not certain. From germline, CDR1 is SGHTA and CDR2 FQGNSA. V was cut by 0 bases and J by 2 bases, with 11 bases left in between. The CDR3 sequence is 17 residues long.

The chain combines TRBV6-2 or TRBV6-3 with TRBJ2-3; no clear D gene. The germline V gene encodes CDR1 MNHEY and CDR2 SVGEGT. The length of the CDR3 is 13 residues. Trimming took off 6 bases at V and 1 base at J, with 8 bases between the two ends. For the CDR3, the DNA is TGTGCCAGCAGCCCAATAGGCACAGATACGCAGTATTTT. Its protein product is CASSPIGTDTQYF.

The chain employs TRBV14 and TRBJ2-7; 7 nucleotides match TRBD1. The CDR3 spans 16 residues. Germline CDR1 and CDR2: SGHDN and FVKESK. V shed 3 bases and J 0 bases; nucleotides not matched to a gene: 8. CDR3 DNA sequence: TGTGCCAGCAGCCAGGGAGACAGGGACCCCTCCTACGAGCAGTACTTC. Protein product: CASSQGDRDPSYEQYF.

This sequence joins TRBV7-9 and TRBJ2-3; TRBD2 aligns across 8 bases. The J segment lost 2 bases and the V segment lost 5 bases, leaving 9 bases of the junction unmatched. Germline-derived CDR1 and CDR2 are SEHNR and FQNEAQ (reference sequence). This CDR3 region has 16 residues. Here the CDR3 reads CASSGTRGPNTDTQYF. Written as DNA, the CDR3 is TGTGCCAGCAGCGGGACTAGGGGCCCTAACACAGATACGCAGTATTTT.

V is TRBV7-9 and J is TRBJ2-1; TRBD2 agrees at 7 bases. J lost 9 bases, V lost 4 bases, and 9 bases had no gene match. The germline gives CDR1 SEHNR, CDR2 FQNEAQ (reference sequence). The CDR3 consists of 14 residues. CDR3 nucleotides: TGTGCCAGCAGCTATCAAGCTTGGGGGGGTGAGCAGTTCTTC. This codes for CASSYQAWGGEQFF.

The chain combines TRBV4-2 with TRBJ2-7; D might be TRBD2 (5 bases). V was shortened by 1 base and J by 2 bases, with 15 bases between the two germline ends. The CDR3 covers 16 residues. Germline values: CDR1 LGHNA, CDR2 YNFKEQ. CDR3: CASSQVGVARAYEQYF. DNA for the CDR3: TGTGCCAGCAGCCAAGTGGGAGTAGCGCGGGCCTACGAGCAGTACTTC.

This sequence joins TRBV27 and TRBJ1-5; 7 bases are a match to TRBD1. This CDR3 is 14 amino acids long. The germline CDR1 and CDR2 sequences are MNHEY and SMNVEV (reference sequence). V dropped 2 bases and J dropped 5; count of bases not matched to a gene: 3. The CDR3 bases are TGTGCCAGCAGTTTACGGGACAGAGATCAGCCCCAGCATTTT. Translation: CASSLRDRDQPQHF.

The V gene is TRBV28, the J gene TRBJ2-1, with D possibly being TRBD1 (6 bases). Germline CDR1 and CDR2: MDHEN and SYDVKM. Trimming cost V 5 bases and J 0 bases, with 14 bases left between them. The CDR3 spans 16 residues. The CDR3 DNA follows: TGTGCCAGCAGTCCCCTCCCACAGGGCTCCTACAATGAGCAGTTCTTC. Protein product: CASSPLPQGSYNEQFF.

The chain is built from TRBV2 and TRBJ1-2; 8 bases fit TRBD1. The CDR3 runs to 15 residues. The J segment lost 0 bases and the V segment lost 3 bases, leaving 3 bases of the junction unmatched. Germline V lookup: CDR1 SNHLY, CDR2 FYNNEI. CDR3 residues: CASSEWTGPNYGYTF. For the CDR3, the DNA is TGTGCCAGCAGTGAGTGGACAGGGCCTAACTATGGCTACACCTTC.

The chain joins TRBV7-8 to TRBJ2-5; TRBD1 matches 8 bases. This CDR3 comprises 16 residues. Germline V lookup: CDR1 SGHVS, CDR2 FQNEAQ. V was pared by 6 bases and J by 5 bases, with 14 bases of the junction left unmatched. CDR3 coding DNA: TGTGCCAGCAGTTACGCTTCGACAGGGGCCACGGAGACCCAGTACTTC. Translated, it gives CASSYASTGATETQYF.

This clone was seen only a few times. V gene TRBV6-4 combines with J gene TRBJ2-7; D may be TRBD1 (6 bases). Germline CDR1 MRHNA, CDR2 SNTAGT. The CDR3 has 16 amino acids. Trimming removed 6 bases at V and 0 bases at J, with 18 bases between. For the CDR3, the DNA is TGTGCCAGCAGAACCCAAGACAGGATCTCCTCCTACGAGCAGTACGTC. This gives the protein CASRTQDRISSYEQYV.

The V call is TRBV7-2, the J call TRBJ2-5; maybe TRBD2 (7 bases). CDR1 and CDR2 (germline): SGHTA, FQGNSA. The CDR3 totals 16 residues. V shed 0 bases and J shed 3 bases, with 14 bases lying between them. CDR3 bases: TGTGCCAGCAGCTTAGCTGGGGGGGCCGGAGAAGAGACCCAGTACTTC. The encoded protein is CASSLAGGAGEETQYF.

This chain connects TRBV5-4 to TRBJ2-5; TRBD2 aligns across 7 bases. CDR3 length: 13 residues. Germline V gene sequence: CDR1 SGHNT, CDR2 YYREEE (reference sequence). J gave up 3 bases and V 2 bases, and 1 base lay outside the gene matches. This CDR3 reads CASSLRGEETQYF. The DNA for the CDR3 is TGTGCCAGCAGCTTACGGGGGGAAGAGACCCAGTACTTC.

The V gene is TRBV5-6, the J gene TRBJ1-4; 7 bases match TRBD1. This CDR3 is 15 amino acids long. The V gene end was trimmed by 4 bases and the J gene end by 4 bases; junction bases not matched to a gene: 7. CDR1 and CDR2 from the germline V gene are SGHDT and YYEEEE. CDR3: CASSPGTANNEKLFF. In DNA, the CDR3 is TGTGCCAGCAGCCCCGGGACAGCAAATAATGAAAAACTGTTTTTT.

The chain links TRBV15 to TRBJ1-4, with TRBD1 identical over 8 bases. Germline V CDR1 and CDR2: LNHNV, YYDKDF (reference sequence). V lost 3 bases and J lost 10; bases outside the gene matches: 13. CDR3 length equals 16 residues. The CDR3 bases are TGTGCCACCAGCAGCCGTGGTGCAGGGGGCGCGGGAAAACTGTTTTTT. Translated: CATSSRGAGGAGKLFF.

This clone has just a few counts. This chain uses TRBV7-8 with TRBJ1-6, with D possibly being TRBD1 (5 bases). Germline V gives CDR1 SGHVS, CDR2 FQNEAQ. The CDR3 has 18 amino acids. V lost 5 bases and J 7 bases, leaving 24 bases between the germline ends. The CDR3 nucleotides are TGTGCCAGCAGCCCGGAAGCCGCAAAACGACAGCGAAATTCACCCCTCCACTTT. This translates into CASSPEAAKRQRNSPLHF.

The table lists this clone with a count of one. V is TRBV20-1 and J is TRBJ1-2, with unresolved D. The CDR3 is 11 amino acids. CDR1 and CDR2 (germline): DFQATT, SNEGSKA (reference sequence). V was trimmed by 3 bases and J by 7 bases, leaving 9 bases between them. The CDR3 DNA sequence: TGCAGTGCTAGTAGGAGTTCTGGCTACACCTTC. Translation gives CSASRSSGYTF.

The chain combines TRBV7-9 with TRBJ2-5, with 7 bases lining up with TRBD2. The CDR3 sequence is 16 residues long. Germline CDR1 reads SEHNR; CDR2 reads FQNEAQ (reference sequence). The ends lost 4 bases at V and 5 bases at J; junction bases unmatched: 13. The CDR3, as DNA: TGTGCCAGCAGCTACAACATAGCGCTCGGGGGGGAGACCCAGTACTTC. This encodes CASSYNIALGGETQYF.

Only a few counts were recorded for this clone. V gene TRBV7-9 combines with J gene TRBJ1-1; D unresolved. The CDR3 consists of 13 residues. Germline loops: CDR1 SEHNR, CDR2 FQNEAQ (reference sequence). Trimming pared 0 bases from V and 2 bases from J, leaving 4 bases between. In DNA form, the CDR3 reads TGTGCCAGCAGCTTAGCAACTAACACTGAAGCTTTCTTT. Residues: CASSLATNTEAFF.